This passage covers 23 T cell receptor beta chains from one sample sequenced in a study of T cell repertoires in cytomegalovirus infection. TCRdb reprocessed the reads with MiXCR, giving one entry per CDR3 protein. This table has about 530,000 distinct CDR3 sequences, about 26% appearing once. Sequencing was done on a sample of PBMCs. The receptors shown here come from a human donor in good health (CMV status not recorded). Some clones in this sample may be carry-over from other donors' samples.

The J gene is TRBJ2-7, the V gene TRBV7-6, with D hard to call. This CDR3 is 15 amino acids long. Germline-derived CDR1 and CDR2 are SGHVS and FNYEAQ. V gave up 1 base and J gave up 3 bases, with 13 bases separating them. CDR3 DNA sequence: TGTGCCAGCAGCTTAGAGGCCGGACGTAACTACGAGCAGTACGTC. Protein: CASSLEAGRNYEQYV.

CDR3 protein: CASSYRMGTGSFNEQFF. CDR3 nucleotide sequence: TGTGCCAGCAGTTACCGCATGGGGACAGGAAGTTTCAATGAGCAGTTCTTC. The chain recombines TRBV6-2 or TRBV6-3 with TRBJ2-1; 8 bases are shared with TRBD1. From germline, CDR1 is MNHEY and CDR2 SVGEGT. The V gene end was trimmed by 2 bases and the J gene end by 6 bases; junction bases not matched to a gene: 12. There are 17 residues in the CDR3.

This clonotype was found a few times. The gene calls are TRBV7-8 and TRBJ2-1; TRBD2 aligns across 7 bases. This CDR3 has 13 amino acids. Germline values: CDR1 SGHVS, CDR2 FQNEAQ. The V segment lost 4 bases and the J segment 7 bases; nucleotides outside the gene matches: 4. CDR3 DNA: TGTGCCAGCAGCTACGGGACTACTAATGAGCAGTTCTTC. Its translation is CASSYGTTNEQFF.

The chain combines TRBV7-2 with TRBJ2-7; D unresolved. This CDR3 is 14 amino acids long. Per germline, CDR1 SGHTA and CDR2 FQGNSA. V was pared by 2 bases and J by 4 bases, with 12 bases between. CDR3 in DNA: TGTGCCAGCAGCTTACAGGCAGAATTGTACGAGCAGTACTTC. It translates to CASSLQAELYEQYF.

This clonotype came up a few times. The rearrangement uses TRBV4-1 and TRBJ2-7, with D possibly TRBD1 on 6 matching bases. Trimming took 2 bases from V and 0 from J, leaving 14 bases between them. In germline, CDR1 is MGHRA, CDR2 YSYEKL. CDR3 length: 16 amino acids. The CDR3 spells CASSQSRGPNSYEQYF. The CDR3 DNA is TGCGCCAGCAGCCAATCCAGGGGTCCCAACTCCTACGAGCAGTACTTC.

This clonotype was observed many times. The V gene is TRBV6-2 or TRBV6-3, the J gene TRBJ2-2; 11 positions agree with TRBD1. After removal of 5 bases from V and 5 bases from J, the junction contained 7 bases not matched to a gene. The CDR3 length is 16 residues. Looked up from germline, CDR1 is MNHEY and CDR2 is SVGEGT. The chain's CDR3 is CASSLDRGLYTGELFF. CDR3 bases: TGTGCCAGCAGTCTGGACAGGGGGCTTTATACCGGGGAGCTGTTTTTT.

This chain links TRBV29-1 with TRBJ2-5; D is perhaps TRBD1 (7 bases). Germline V gene data show CDR1 as SQVTM and CDR2 as ANQGSEA. The CDR3 length is 14 residues. V shed 2 bases and J shed 5 bases, with 15 bases lying between them. The CDR3 sequence: CSVELPTGRETQYF. The CDR3 coding sequence is TGCAGCGTTGAACTACCGACAGGGAGGGAGACCCAGTACTTC.

This clonotype was seen a handful of times. V usage is TRBV2 and J usage is TRBJ2-7; D call uncertain. Germline V gene data show CDR1 as SNHLY and CDR2 as FYNNEI. Between the trimmed V and J ends, which lost 0 bases and 7 bases, there was a span of 10 bases. CDR3 size: 13 residues. For the CDR3, the DNA is TGTGCCAGCAGTGAAGCCCCGGCCCTGGAGCAGTACGTC. Translated, it gives CASSEAPALEQYV.

This clonotype was observed a few times. This chain uses TRBV11-3 with TRBJ2-3; 12 bases map to TRBD2. There are 19 residues in the CDR3. Germline V CDR1 and CDR2: SGHNT, YENEEA. Trimming cost V 2 bases and J 4 bases; bases outside gene matches: 13. DNA of the CDR3: TGTGCCAGCAGCTTACCTAGCGGGAGGGCCGTTGTCTTTGCAGATACGCAGTATTTT. Translation gives CASSLPSGRAVVFADTQYF.

In this sample, this clonotype turned up once. This chain joins TRBV15 and TRBJ1-2, with 8 bases fitting TRBD1. V shed 8 bases and J 3 bases; nucleotides not matched to a gene: 8. The length of the CDR3 is 14 residues. The germline V gene encodes CDR1 LNHNV and CDR2 YYDKDF (reference sequence). CDR3 protein: CATGQGRGDYGYTF. CDR3 DNA: TGTGCCACCGGACAGGGAAGAGGTGACTATGGCTACACCTTC.

The chain couples TRBV6-2 or TRBV6-3 to TRBJ2-7, with 9 bases that match TRBD2. Germline loops: CDR1 MNHEY, CDR2 SVGEGT. After removal of 0 bases from V and 0 bases from J, the junction contained 9 bases not matched to a gene. The CDR3 has 18 amino acids. Here the CDR3 reads CASSYSPWSSGSSYEQYV. The CDR3, as DNA: TGTGCCAGCAGTTACTCCCCTTGGAGTAGCGGGAGCTCCTACGAGCAGTACGTC.

Turning to this clonotype: A read error may be the cause here, since a much bigger clone is one base away. The chain links TRBV7-2 to TRBJ1-3; D uncertain. The germline gives CDR1 SGHTA, CDR2 FQGNSA. The CDR3 has 16 residues. V shed 0 bases and J shed 1 base, with 10 bases lying between them. CDR3 residues: CASSLANGRSGNTIYF. As DNA, the CDR3 is TGTGCCAGCAGCTTAGCCAACGGAAGATCTGGAAACACCATATATTTT.

This clonotype has a handful of counts. V is TRBV6-5 and J is TRBJ2-3; 12 bases are shared with TRBD2. The V segment lost 5 bases and the J segment 5 bases; nucleotides outside the gene matches: 2. This CDR3 spans 14 amino acids. Per the germline V gene, CDR1 is MNHEY and CDR2 is SVGAGI. CDR3 DNA sequence: TGTGCCAGCAGTAAGGGACTAGCGGGAGATACGCAGTATTTT. It translates to CASSKGLAGDTQYF.

The chain recombines TRBV15 with TRBJ1-3; TRBD1 is a possible D gene (5 bases). The germline CDR1 and CDR2 sequences are LNHNV and YYDKDF (reference sequence). This CDR3 has 17 residues. V was clipped by 2 bases and J by 2 bases, with 16 bases between them. CDR3 sequence (DNA): TGTGCCACCAGCAGATACAGACAGTTAACGACTGGAAACACCATATATTTT. Protein sequence: CATSRYRQLTTGNTIYF.

This clonotype was counted only a few times. The chain uses TRBV10-3 and TRBJ1-2, with 7 bases fitting TRBD1. Germline CDR1 is ENHRY and CDR2 is SYGVKD. CDR3 length: 12 amino acids. The J segment lost 5 bases and the V segment lost 8 bases, leaving 5 bases of the junction unmatched. The CDR3 coding sequence is TGTGCCATCGGGGCAGGGGGGTATGGCTACACCTTC. This gives the protein CAIGAGGYGYTF.

Many counts were recorded for this clonotype. This chain uses TRBV7-8 with TRBJ2-1, with TRBD2 as a possible D gene (6 bases). The V and J ends lost 2 bases and 2 bases respectively, with 10 bases between them. CDR3 size: 15 residues. Germline loops: CDR1 SGHVS, CDR2 FQNEAQ. The CDR3, as DNA: TGTGCCAGCAGCTTAATTAGCGGAACCTACAATGAGCAGTTCTTC. It yields the protein CASSLISGTYNEQFF.

The DNA for the CDR3 is TGTGCCAGCAGCTTTTCGGGGTCGCCCTATAATTCACCCCTCCACTTT. Translating gives CASSFSGSPYNSPLHF. The chain carries TRBV5-6 and TRBJ1-6; no clear D. The CDR3 has 16 residues. Germline loops: CDR1 SGHDT, CDR2 YYEEEE. Trimming stripped 2 bases from V and 2 bases from J, with 11 bases between.

The V and J genes are TRBV11-2 and TRBJ2-2; 14 bases agree with TRBD2. The germline V gene has CDR1 SGHAT and CDR2 FQNNGV. V was clipped by 3 bases and J by 6 bases; unmatched bases: 3. The CDR3 consists of 16 residues. The CDR3 region is CASSFRTSGRSGELFF. The CDR3 bases are TGTGCCAGCAGCTTTCGGACTAGCGGGAGGTCCGGGGAGCTGTTTTTT.

This clonotype was recorded at least ten times. V gene TRBV12-3 or TRBV12-4 combines with J gene TRBJ2-1, with D possibly being TRBD1 (5 bases). The CDR3 spans 14 residues. V was cut by 4 bases and J by 0 bases, with 7 bases left in between. For the CDR3, the DNA is TGTGCCAGCAGTTCTGACAGCTCCTACAATGAGCAGTTCTTC. It translates to CASSSDSSYNEQFF.

This clonotype was observed many times. The chain links TRBV7-8 to TRBJ2-7; tentatively, D is TRBD1 or TRBD2 (5 bases each). V was trimmed by 5 bases and J by 0 bases, leaving 14 bases between them. CDR3 length equals 15 residues. Germline loops: CDR1 SGHVS, CDR2 FQNEAQ. The CDR3 sequence is CASSPKRGISYEQYF. CDR3 coding DNA: TGTGCCAGCAGCCCAAAACGGGGCATCTCCTACGAGCAGTACTTC.

The J gene is TRBJ2-1, the V gene TRBV2; TRBD1 is a possible D gene (5 bases). The CDR3 totals 12 residues. CDR1 and CDR2 from the germline V gene are SNHLY and FYNNEI. V gave up 6 bases and J gave up 6 bases, with 9 bases separating them. The CDR3 is CASRDSLNEQFF. The CDR3 DNA reads as TGTGCCAGCAGAGACAGTCTCAATGAGCAGTTCTTC.

The gene calls are TRBV12-3 or TRBV12-4 and TRBJ2-5, with 9 positions matching TRBD2. V lost 5 bases, J lost 1 base, and 5 bases stayed unmatched. CDR3 length equals 15 residues. The CDR3 sequence is CASSGVAGVQETQYF. Here the CDR3 DNA reads TGTGCCAGCAGTGGGGTAGCGGGAGTCCAAGAGACCCAGTACTTC.

The table lists this clonotype with many counts. The chain couples TRBV28 to TRBJ1-1; D may be TRBD1 (5 bases). The CDR3 extends over 13 amino acids. Germline CDR1 and CDR2: MDHEN and SYDVKM. V lost 11 bases to trimming and J lost 1 base, with 14 bases between them. CDR3 bases: TGTGCCGGCGGGGCCCCGGGGAACACTGAAGCTTTCTTT. This codes for CAGGAPGNTEAFF.